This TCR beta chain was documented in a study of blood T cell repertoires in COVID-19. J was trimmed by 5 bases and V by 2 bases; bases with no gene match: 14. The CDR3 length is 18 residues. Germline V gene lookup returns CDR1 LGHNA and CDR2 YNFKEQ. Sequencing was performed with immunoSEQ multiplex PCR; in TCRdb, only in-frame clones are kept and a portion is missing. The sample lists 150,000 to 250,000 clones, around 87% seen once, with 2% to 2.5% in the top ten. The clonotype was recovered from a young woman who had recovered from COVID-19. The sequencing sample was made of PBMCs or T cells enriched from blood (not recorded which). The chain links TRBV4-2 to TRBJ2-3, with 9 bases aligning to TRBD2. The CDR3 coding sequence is TGTGCCAGCAGCCAATCATATCGGGTAGCGGGAGATGGAGATACGCAGTATTTT. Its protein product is CASSQSYRVAGDGDTQYF.